Below are 24 T cell receptor beta chains sequenced from a single sample in a study of PD-1 blockade in classical Hodgkin lymphoma. With no exception, relapse followed autologous stem cell transplantation in all patients, and brentuximab vedotin exposure varied. Clones were read by immunoSEQ multiplex PCR, and TCRdb kept only the in-frame ones, dropping some. The data contain some 90,000 clones, approximately 91% of them singletons. Here the sequenced sample was peripheral blood mononuclear cells (PBMCs), taken before the second cycle of nivolumab. These receptors all come from a human donor with classical Hodgkin lymphoma.

This clone showed up just once. The V and J genes are TRBV30 and TRBJ2-3; the D is unclear. Germline assignment: CDR1 GTSNPN and CDR2 SVGIG (reference sequence). The CDR3 runs 14 residues. Between the trimmed V and J ends, which lost 2 bases and 3 bases, there was a span of 12 bases. The CDR3 reads CAWSSSFGTDTQYF. Written as DNA, the CDR3 is TGTGCCTGGAGTAGCAGCTTCGGTACAGATACGCAGTATTTT.

This clone was recorded a few times. The chain has TRBV28 and TRBJ2-5; D possibly corresponds to TRBD2 (5 bases). This CDR3 comprises 17 residues. CDR1 is MDHEN, CDR2 SYDVKM, per germline. Trimming stripped 2 bases from V and 1 base from J, with 17 bases between. Here the CDR3 DNA reads TGTGCCAGCAGTTTACCCCGGGCTAGCCGTAGCCAAGAGACCCAGTACTTC. It yields the protein CASSLPRASRSQETQYF. The full variable domain, completed using reference TRBV28 and TRBJ2-5, is DVKVTQSSRYLVKRTGEKVFLECVQDMDHENMFWYRQDPGLGLRLIYFSYDVKMKEKGDIPEGYSVSREKKERFSLILESASTNQTSMYLCASSLPRASRSQETQYFGPGTRLLVL.

This chain links TRBV6-5 with TRBJ1-1; 7 nucleotides align to TRBD1. The junction had 9 bases not matched to a gene; V was cut back by 10 bases and J by 1 base. Germline-derived CDR1 and CDR2 are MNHEY and SVGAGI. This CDR3 spans 14 amino acids. DNA of the CDR3: TGTGCCACATTTACCGGGACAGAGAACACTGAAGCTTTCTTT. Translating gives CATFTGTENTEAFF.

The chain uses TRBV6-5 and TRBJ2-1; 9 bases are a match to TRBD1. J lost 8 bases, V lost 6 bases, and 8 bases had no gene match. The CDR3 spans 14 residues. Germline V CDR1 and CDR2: MNHEY, SVGAGI. The CDR3 DNA reads TGTGCCAGCAGCCTCGGACAGGGGAGCGATGAGCAGTTCTTC. Its translation is CASSLGQGSDEQFF.

The chain recombines TRBV4-2 with TRBJ2-1, with 10 positions matching TRBD2. Germline V gene data show CDR1 as LGHNA and CDR2 as YNFKEQ. Trimming at V came to 1 base and at J to 0 bases, leaving 3 bases not matched to a gene. This CDR3 spans 17 amino acids. The DNA of the CDR3 is TGTGCCAGCAGCCAAGCGAGACTAGCGGGCTCCTACAATGAGCAGTTCTTC. This codes for CASSQARLAGSYNEQFF.

The chain links TRBV15 to TRBJ2-7, with unresolved D. Germline V gives CDR1 LNHNV, CDR2 YYDKDF (reference sequence). This CDR3 spans 16 amino acids. Trimming removed 0 bases from V and 2 bases from J, with 14 bases in between. CDR3 DNA sequence: TGTGCCACCAGCAGAGATCTAGGGCCCCGAGCCTACGAGCAGTACTTC. It yields the protein CATSRDLGPRAYEQYF.

The gene calls are TRBV7-8 and TRBJ2-6; maybe TRBD1 (6 bases). Germline assignment: CDR1 SGHVS and CDR2 FQNEAQ. This CDR3 region has 15 residues. V was shortened by 5 bases and J by 2 bases, with 10 bases between the two germline ends. The CDR3 region has the DNA TGTGCCAGCAGCCCCCAGGGGACTGGGGCCAACGTCCTGACTTTC. It specifies CASSPQGTGANVLTF.

In nucleotides, the CDR3 is TGTGCCAGCAGGGTCTACAGGGGCGGAGAGACCCAGTACTTC. This translates into CASRVYRGGETQYF. V gene TRBV27 combines with J gene TRBJ2-5; 7 bases are a match to TRBD1. With V trimmed by 6 bases and J by 4 bases, 8 bases remained unmatched. The CDR3 has 14 residues. The germline gives CDR1 MNHEY, CDR2 SMNVEV (reference sequence).

The chain is built from TRBV27 and TRBJ2-5; 9 bases line up with TRBD1. The J segment lost 5 bases and the V segment lost 5 bases, leaving 6 bases of the junction unmatched. Germline V gene lookup returns CDR1 MNHEY and CDR2 SMNVEV (reference sequence). This CDR3 has 14 amino acids. CDR3 nucleotide sequence: TGTGCCAGCAGTCCCGGGACAGGGCGGGAGACCCAGTACTTC. This encodes CASSPGTGRETQYF.

V and J are TRBV6-1 and TRBJ1-1, with TRBD1 identical over 7 bases. CDR1 is MNHNS, CDR2 SASEGT, per germline. With V trimmed by 4 bases and J by 4 bases, 9 bases remained unmatched. This CDR3 comprises 15 residues. For the CDR3, the DNA is TGTGCCAGCAGTGCGCCACAGGGGCCGGTCACTGAAGCTTTCTTT. Translating it yields CASSAPQGPVTEAFF.

V usage is TRBV14 and J usage is TRBJ2-7; 9 nucleotides match TRBD2. Germline loops: CDR1 SGHDN, CDR2 FVKESK. Trimming at V came to 1 base and at J to 3 bases, leaving 4 bases not matched to a gene. The CDR3 consists of 15 residues. Here the CDR3 reads CASSQASGRFYEQYF. CDR3 bases: TGTGCCAGCAGCCAAGCGAGCGGGAGGTTCTACGAGCAGTACTTC. The full variable domain, in which reference TRBV14 and TRBJ2-7 provide the parts outside the CDR3, is EAGVTQFPSHSVIEKGQTVTLRCDPISGHDNLYWYRRVMGKEIKFLLHFVKESKQDESGMPNNRFLAERTGGTYSTLKVQPAELEDSGVYFCASSQASGRFYEQYFGPGTRLTVT.

This chain joins TRBV4-1 and TRBJ2-1, with 13 bases matching TRBD2. Germline CDR1 is MGHRA and CDR2 is YSYEKL. Germline trimming cut 0 bases from V and 4 bases from J; bases unmatched to any gene: 12. The CDR3 is 20 residues long. The CDR3 DNA is TGCGCCAGCAGCCAAGAGGCCCCCGTGACTAGCGGGGGGACATACAATGAGCAGTTCTTC. Its translation: CASSQEAPVTSGGTYNEQFF.

The chain uses TRBV5-1 and TRBJ2-1, with 7 bases aligning to TRBD2. In germline, CDR1 is SGHRS, CDR2 YFSETQ. With 4 bases clipped from V and 5 bases from J, the junction kept 12 bases outside the gene matches. The CDR3 is 16 amino acids. The CDR3 nucleotides read TGCGCCAGCAGCCCAGTGGTAGGGACTACTAACAATGAGCAGTTCTTC. Translating gives CASSPVVGTTNNEQFF.

The V gene is TRBV28, the J gene TRBJ2-3, with D tentatively TRBD2 (5 bases). The CDR3 has 13 residues. CDR1 and CDR2 from the germline V gene are MDHEN and SYDVKM. V gave up 2 bases and J gave up 5 bases, with 8 bases separating them. The DNA for the CDR3 is TGTGCCAGCAGTTTAGCGGGCGTAGATACGCAGTATTTT. This gives the protein CASSLAGVDTQYF.

V and J are TRBV9 and TRBJ2-2, with 11 bases identical to TRBD1. With 3 bases clipped from V and 0 bases from J, the junction kept 7 bases outside the gene matches. CDR1 SGDLS and CDR2 YYNGEE come from the germline V gene. This CDR3 contains 18 residues. For the CDR3, the DNA is TGTGCCAGCAGCGCTGGGACAGGGGGTCTCGCGAACACCGGGGAGCTGTTTTTT. This gives the protein CASSAGTGGLANTGELFF. The full variable domain, completed using reference TRBV9 and TRBJ2-2, is DSGVTQTPKHLITATGQRVTLRCSPRSGDLSVYWYQQSLDQGLQFLIQYYNGEERAKGNILERFSAQQFPDLHSELNLSSLELGDSALYFCASSAGTGGLANTGELFFGEGSRLTVL.

Here the CDR3 reads CASSQVGWATEAFF. CDR3 sequence (DNA): TGTGCCAGCAGCCAAGTGGGATGGGCCACTGAAGCTTTCTTT. The chain couples TRBV4-2 to TRBJ1-1, with D unresolved. Trimming took off 1 base at V and 4 bases at J, with 10 bases between the two ends. Germline values: CDR1 LGHNA, CDR2 YNFKEQ. There are 14 residues in the CDR3.

V usage is TRBV5-1 and J usage is TRBJ1-4, with TRBD1 identical over 8 bases. The CDR3 is 17 amino acids. V lost 3 bases and J lost 7; bases outside the gene matches: 14. CDR1 and CDR2 from the germline V gene are SGHRS and YFSETQ. The CDR3 DNA reads as TGCGCCAGCAGCTCCGGGACAGGTATGAAGAGTGGTGAAAAACTGTTTTTT. Translation: CASSSGTGMKSGEKLFF.

J is TRBJ2-5 and V is TRBV28; 8 bases match TRBD1. The CDR3 covers 16 residues. After removal of 5 bases from V and 2 bases from J, the junction contained 10 bases not matched to a gene. The germline V gene has CDR1 MDHEN and CDR2 SYDVKM. The chain's CDR3 is CASSTRTGKGQETQYF. The CDR3 region has the DNA TGTGCCAGCAGTACCCGGACAGGGAAGGGTCAAGAGACCCAGTACTTC. Using reference TRBV28 and TRBJ2-5 for the parts outside the CDR3, the full variable domain is DVKVTQSSRYLVKRTGEKVFLECVQDMDHENMFWYRQDPGLGLRLIYFSYDVKMKEKGDIPEGYSVSREKKERFSLILESASTNQTSMYLCASSTRTGKGQETQYFGPGTRLLVL.

The rearrangement uses TRBV7-8 and TRBJ2-7; possibly TRBD1 for D (6 bases). Trimming removed 4 bases from V and 4 bases from J, with 23 bases in between. CDR3 length equals 17 residues. The germline CDR1 and CDR2 sequences are SGHVS and FQNEAQ. For the CDR3, the DNA is TGTGCCAGCAGCTCAGGGGCCACGTTGGTAGAAACATACGAGCAGTACTTC. Translating it yields CASSSGATLVETYEQYF.

This clone was picked up one time. The chain carries TRBV7-9 and TRBJ2-1; TRBD2 agrees at 9 bases. The germline V gene has CDR1 SEHNR and CDR2 FQNEAQ (reference sequence). The J segment lost 3 bases and the V segment lost 5 bases, leaving 11 bases of the junction unmatched. The CDR3 covers 17 residues. The CDR3 loop reads CASSPAGGLKNYNEQFF. The CDR3 nucleotides read TGTGCCAGCAGCCCAGCGGGAGGTCTTAAAAACTACAATGAGCAGTTCTTC.

This clone occurred once. The gene calls are TRBV27 and TRBJ1-1; tentatively, D is TRBD1 (5 bases). The CDR3 has 16 residues. Germline V gene data show CDR1 as MNHEY and CDR2 as SMNVEV (reference sequence). V shed 3 bases and J shed 0 bases, with 14 bases lying between them. The CDR3 loop is CASSFDSPLMNTEAFF. The CDR3 DNA reads TGTGCCAGCAGTTTTGACAGCCCCCTCATGAACACTGAAGCTTTCTTT.

This chain joins TRBV27 and TRBJ2-7, with 8 bases identical to TRBD2. Trimming removed 6 bases from V and 1 base from J; junction bases left unmatched: 8. There are 15 residues in the CDR3. The germline V gene has CDR1 MNHEY and CDR2 SMNVEV (reference sequence). The CDR3 is CASRPRLAGSYEQYF. CDR3 DNA: TGTGCCAGCAGACCTCGTCTAGCGGGTTCCTACGAGCAGTACTTC.

The V call is TRBV11-2, the J call TRBJ1-2; 10 bases are a match to TRBD1. Germline CDR1 SGHAT, CDR2 FQNNGV. This CDR3 is 15 amino acids long. Losses at the gene ends were 1 base for V and 5 bases for J; bases not matched to a gene: 4. In DNA, the CDR3 is TGTGCCAGCAGCTTAGGACAGGGGGCCGGGTATGGCTACACCTTC. Translating it yields CASSLGQGAGYGYTF. Full variable domain (outside the CDR3, taken from reference TRBV11-2 and TRBJ1-2): EAGVAQSPRYKIIEKRQSVAFWCNPISGHATLYWYQQILGQGPKLLIQFQNNGVVDDSQLPKDRFSAERLKGVDSTLKIQPAKLEDSAVYLCASSLGQGAGYGYTFGSGTRLTVV.

The V and J genes are TRBV6-1 and TRBJ1-2, with 9 positions matching TRBD1. The CDR3 length is 15 residues. The V and J ends lost 7 bases and 1 base, in that order; junction bases with no gene match: 7. Per the germline V gene, CDR1 is MNHNS and CDR2 is SASEGT. The CDR3 DNA is TGTGCCAGCACCAGGGACAGGGCTCTTAACTATGGCTACACCTTC. This encodes CASTRDRALNYGYTF.